Below, 25 T cell receptor beta chains from the same sample are listed, as sequenced in a study of technical replicates of blood from several donors. Sequencing was performed with immunoSEQ multiplex PCR; in TCRdb, only in-frame clones are kept and a portion is missing. The sample consists of roughly 85,000 clones, approximately 95% of them appearing once. The sample taken for sequencing was T cells isolated from PBMCs. The receptors stem from a human donor in good health.

The genes are TRBV5-1 and TRBJ2-2; TRBD2 agrees at 8 bases. V lost 2 bases, J lost 4 bases, and 13 bases stayed unmatched. Per germline, CDR1 SGHRS and CDR2 YFSETQ. The CDR3 is made up of 18 amino acids. CDR3 bases: TGCGCCAGCAGCTTTTTTACTAGCGGCGATCCGGGCACCGGGGAGCTGTTTTTT. It specifies CASSFFTSGDPGTGELFF.

This chain connects TRBV9 to TRBJ1-5, with D uncertain. CDR3 length: 13 amino acids. Between the trimmed V and J ends, which lost 4 bases and 0 bases, there was a span of 5 bases. Germline CDR1 SGDLS, CDR2 YYNGEE. The CDR3 DNA is TGTGCCAGCAGCCTCAGTAGCAATCAGCCCCAGCATTTT. Translation: CASSLSSNQPQHF. The full variable domain, its missing parts supplied by reference TRBV9 and TRBJ1-5, is DSGVTQTPKHLITATGQRVTLRCSPRSGDLSVYWYQQSLDQGLQFLIQYYNGEERAKGNILERFSAQQFPDLHSELNLSSLELGDSALYFCASSLSSNQPQHFGDGTRLSIL.

The rearrangement links TRBV4-1 to TRBJ2-7, with a tentative D call TRBD1 (5 bases). This CDR3 spans 13 amino acids. The V gene's germline CDR1 is MGHRA and CDR2 YSYEKL. V was clipped by 3 bases and J by 5 bases, with 11 bases between them. The CDR3 is CASSHVGRNEQYF. CDR3 DNA sequence: TGCGCCAGCAGCCACGTGGGGCGGAACGAGCAGTACTTC.

This sequence joins TRBV27 and TRBJ2-5, with D unresolved. The CDR3 covers 14 residues. Germline lookup yields CDR1 MNHEY and CDR2 SMNVEV (reference sequence). The V end was cut by 3 bases, the J end by 4 bases, with 12 bases between. The CDR3 loop is CASSFTDQIETQYF. The CDR3 bases are TGTGCCAGCAGTTTTACAGACCAGATAGAGACCCAGTACTTC.

The chain links TRBV19 to TRBJ1-2; TRBD1 is a possible D gene (6 bases). V lost 6 bases and J lost 1, with 18 bases in between. Germline V gene sequence: CDR1 LNHDA, CDR2 SQIVND (reference sequence). This CDR3 region has 16 residues. Here the CDR3 DNA reads TGTGCCAGTAGGGACAGTTCCAGGTACTATAACTATGGCTACACCTTC. This sequence encodes CASRDSSRYYNYGYTF.

The chain recombines TRBV30 with TRBJ2-7, with TRBD1 identical over 8 bases. Germline V gives CDR1 GTSNPN, CDR2 SVGIG (reference sequence). V shed 1 base and J 3 bases; nucleotides not matched to a gene: 5. The CDR3 totals 14 residues. The CDR3 DNA is TGTGCCTGGAGTGAGACAGGGGCGGACTACGAGCAGTACTTC. It yields the protein CAWSETGADYEQYF. The entire variable domain, with the rest obtained from reference TRBV30 and TRBJ2-7, is as follows: SQTIHQWPATLVQPVGSPLSLECTVEGTSNPNLYWYRQAAGRGLQLLFYSVGIGQISSEVPQNLSASRPQDRQFILSSKKLLLSDSGFYLCAWSETGADYEQYFGPGTRLTVT.

J is TRBJ2-5 and V is TRBV7-8; 13 nucleotides match TRBD2. Germline V gene sequence: CDR1 SGHVS, CDR2 FQNEAQ. This CDR3 comprises 18 residues. The trim removed 8 bases at V and 1 base at J, leaving 13 bases unmatched. CDR3 in amino acids: CASGLGLAGEGAQETQYF. The CDR3 region has the DNA TGTGCCAGCGGACTCGGACTAGCGGGAGAGGGTGCCCAAGAGACCCAGTACTTC.

This clone was picked up a small number of times. The CDR3 reads CAWSALTGEAFF. CDR3 nucleotide sequence: TGTGCCTGGAGTGCTCTGACAGGTGAAGCTTTCTTT. The gene calls are TRBV30 and TRBJ1-1; TRBD1 is a possible D gene (6 bases). The V gene's germline CDR1 is GTSNPN and CDR2 SVGIG (reference sequence). The CDR3 runs to 12 residues. Deletions cut 1 base from V and 7 bases from J, with 10 bases between.

This clone came up once. The chain carries TRBV4-2 and TRBJ2-7, with TRBD1 identical over 9 bases. CDR1 is LGHNA and CDR2 is YNFKEQ in the germline V gene. The CDR3 contains 15 residues. Trimming cost V 4 bases and J 0 bases; bases outside gene matches: 4. CDR3 amino acids: CASSRETGGSYEQYF. DNA of the CDR3: TGTGCCAGCAGCCGGGAGACAGGGGGCTCCTACGAGCAGTACTTC.

This chain joins TRBV9 and TRBJ1-2, with 9 bases that match TRBD1. The V gene end was trimmed by 0 bases and the J gene end by 4 bases; junction bases not matched to a gene: 7. Germline V gives CDR1 SGDLS, CDR2 YYNGEE. This CDR3 has 16 residues. CDR3 sequence: CASSVEGQGPFYGYTF. In DNA form, the CDR3 reads TGTGCCAGCAGCGTAGAGGGACAGGGCCCTTTCTATGGCTACACCTTC.

This clone was detected only once. The chain recombines TRBV4-1 with TRBJ2-7; D remains ambiguous. The CDR3 runs 14 residues. V lost 3 bases and J 6 bases, leaving 15 bases between the germline ends. Germline assignment: CDR1 MGHRA and CDR2 YSYEKL. The CDR3 DNA reads TGCGCCAGCAGCCAGGAGACTCTAGGAATCGAGCAGTACTTC. As protein: CASSQETLGIEQYF.

V usage is TRBV21-1 and J usage is TRBJ1-5; TRBD1 is the table's D call and was not checked against the DNA. TRBV21-1 is labeled a pseudogene. The CDR3 consists of 19 residues. CDR3 loop: CASSKNNALDRPYNQPQHF. CDR3 bases: TGTGCCAGCAGCAAAAACAATGCTCTGGACAGGCCTTACAATCAGCCCCAGCATTTT.

The sample holds one count of this clone. The chain combines TRBV13 with TRBJ2-1; 8 bases map to TRBD2. The CDR3 spans 16 residues. Germline values: CDR1 PRHDT, CDR2 FYEKMQ (reference sequence). V lost 5 bases, J lost 8 bases, and 14 bases stayed unmatched. CDR3 DNA sequence: TGTGCCAGCAGCCCCACCCGGGGGGCTAGCGGGCATGAGCAGTTCTTC. This translates into CASSPTRGASGHEQFF.

This chain links TRBV9 with TRBJ1-2; possible D gene TRBD1, 5 bases. The CDR3 is 16 residues long. Germline V gene data show CDR1 as SGDLS and CDR2 as YYNGEE. The V gene lost 4 bases and the J gene lost 8 bases, with 24 bases spanning the gap. The CDR3 is CASSPPSVVSGHGYTF. In nucleotides, the CDR3 is TGTGCCAGCAGCCCCCCAAGTGTCGTTTCAGGGCACGGCTACACCTTC.

The J gene is TRBJ1-2, the V gene TRBV6-5, with 7 bases lining up with TRBD1. Germline V gene data show CDR1 as MNHEY and CDR2 as SVGAGI. The V gene end was trimmed by 1 base and the J gene end by 2 bases; junction bases not matched to a gene: 1. The CDR3 has 14 amino acids. CDR3 nucleotide sequence: TGTGCCAGCAGTTACTTACAGGGGAACTATGGCTACACCTTC. Residues: CASSYLQGNYGYTF.

The genes are TRBV28 and TRBJ1-6; 9 nucleotides align to TRBD1. Germline V gives CDR1 MDHEN, CDR2 SYDVKM. The CDR3 length is 18 residues. Trimming took 5 bases from V and 9 from J; bases not matched to a gene: 17. The CDR3 reads CASSVNLPGTGLGSPLHF. As DNA, the CDR3 is TGTGCCAGCAGTGTCAACCTGCCCGGGACAGGGTTGGGTTCACCCCTCCACTTT. The whole variable domain, filled in from reference TRBV28 and TRBJ1-6, reads DVKVTQSSRYLVKRTGEKVFLECVQDMDHENMFWYRQDPGLGLRLIYFSYDVKMKEKGDIPEGYSVSREKKERFSLILESASTNQTSMYLCASSVNLPGTGLGSPLHFGNGTRLTVT.

The chain couples TRBV25-1 to TRBJ1-1; 9 positions match TRBD1. V dropped 6 bases and J dropped 4; count of bases not matched to a gene: 6. In germline, CDR1 is MGHDK, CDR2 SYGVNS. The CDR3 spans 14 residues. For the CDR3, the DNA is TGTGCCAGCAGATTACCGGGACAGGGCACTGAAGCTTTCTTT. This sequence encodes CASRLPGQGTEAFF. The entire variable domain, with the rest obtained from reference TRBV25-1 and TRBJ1-1, is as follows: EADIYQTPRYLVIGTGKKITLECSQTMGHDKMYWYQQDPGMELHLIHYSYGVNSTEKGDLSSESTVSRIRTEHFPLTLESARPSHTSQYLCASRLPGQGTEAFFGQGTRLTVV.

The CDR3 loop reads CANPGVNRGITYEQYF. The CDR3 region has the DNA TGTGCCAACCCGGGTGTGAACAGGGGAATAACCTACGAGCAGTACTTC. The gene calls are TRBV5-8 and TRBJ2-7, with 7 bases aligning to TRBD1. From germline, CDR1 is SGHTS and CDR2 YDEGEE. The CDR3 is made up of 16 amino acids. The V segment lost 9 bases and the J segment 2 bases; nucleotides outside the gene matches: 17.

The chain combines TRBV7-6 with TRBJ2-2; D unresolved. Germline CDR1 SGHVS, CDR2 FNYEAQ. This CDR3 comprises 16 residues. V gave up 1 base and J gave up 4 bases, with 13 bases separating them. The CDR3 DNA reads TGTGCCAGCAGCTTAGTTGCCGACATACGCACCGGGGAGCTGTTTTTT. This codes for CASSLVADIRTGELFF.

The chain combines TRBV5-4 with TRBJ2-5, with a weak D call TRBD2 (6 bases). V lost 0 bases, J lost 7 bases, and 13 bases lay in between. The CDR3 has 14 residues. Germline V gene lookup returns CDR1 SGHNT and CDR2 YYREEE (reference sequence). The CDR3 region is CASSLAGGPGTQYF. CDR3 DNA: TGTGCCAGCAGCTTGGCCGGGGGTCCCGGGACCCAGTACTTC. Together with reference TRBV5-4 and TRBJ2-5, the CDR3 gives the full variable domain: ETGVTQSPTHLIKTRGQQVTLRCSSQSGHNTVSWYQQALGQGPQFIFQYYREEENGRGNFPPRFSGLQFPNYSSELNVNALELDDSALYLCASSLAGGPGTQYFGPGTRLLVL.

This chain uses TRBV19 with TRBJ1-1, with unresolved D. There are 13 residues in the CDR3. Per the germline V gene, CDR1 is LNHDA and CDR2 is SQIVND (reference sequence). The V end lost 3 bases, the J end lost 3 bases, and 8 bases lay between the germline ends. As DNA, the CDR3 is TGTGCCAGTAGTATCCGTGCGGACACTGAAGCTTTCTTT. It translates to CASSIRADTEAFF.

This sequence joins TRBV4-2 and TRBJ1-4; unclear D gene. Germline CDR1 and CDR2: LGHNA and YNFKEQ. With 0 bases removed from V and 14 bases from J, the gap between germline ends came to 7 bases. This CDR3 is 11 amino acids long. The CDR3 reads CASSQDYDLFF. CDR3 sequence (DNA): TGTGCCAGCAGCCAAGACTATGATCTGTTTTTT.

This chain uses TRBV28 with TRBJ2-4, with D unclear. V shed 10 bases and J shed 3 bases, with 19 bases lying between them. Looked up from germline, CDR1 is MDHEN and CDR2 is SYDVKM. The CDR3 loop spans 15 amino acids. CDR3: CAINSPGVSKNIQYF. In DNA form, the CDR3 reads TGTGCCATCAACAGTCCCGGTGTAAGCAAAAACATTCAGTACTTC.

V gene TRBV14 combines with J gene TRBJ1-2, with 9 bases fitting TRBD1. The germline V gene encodes CDR1 SGHDN and CDR2 FVKESK. J lost 0 bases, V lost 3 bases, and 17 bases had no gene match. This CDR3 has 20 residues. The CDR3 region has the DNA TGTGCCAGCAGCCAGTACCCCACCGGGACAGGGTCAAGGGCTAACTATGGCTACACCTTC. Its translation is CASSQYPTGTGSRANYGYTF.

V is TRBV5-1 and J is TRBJ1-3; D unresolved. Germline V lookup: CDR1 SGHRS, CDR2 YFSETQ. Trimming pared 0 bases from V and 3 bases from J, leaving 13 bases between. This CDR3 has 16 amino acids. The CDR3 spells CASSLGSPGNGNTIYF. In DNA, the CDR3 is TGCGCCAGCAGCTTGGGGTCACCAGGAAATGGAAACACCATATATTTT.